This paragraph covers one T cell receptor (beta chain) sequence. Its antigen is undetermined. cDNA libraries for TCR beta contained unique molecular identifiers. TCRdb re-derived calls from the PCR reads in MiXCR, one entry per CDR3 protein. The sample consists of 650,000 to 850,000 distinct CDR3 sequences, roughly 50% of them appearing once. The entry originates in a study of post-analysis software for immune sequencing data. Findings and caveats of the study: Controls significantly exceeded multiple sclerosis patients in normalized Chao1 diversity.

The sequencing sample was made of blood. The sequence came from a girl aged 5 to 17 with multiple sclerosis.

The CDR3, as DNA: TGTGCCAGCAAGGCGGACACGCAAGAGACCCAGTACTTC. Encoded protein: CASKADTQETQYF. The chain couples TRBV6-6 to TRBJ2-7, with D perhaps matching TRBD1 (5 bases). The J call may be incorrect, as the DNA end agrees better with TRBJ2-5. Per the germline V gene, CDR1 is MNHNY and CDR2 is SVGAGI (reference sequence). The CDR3 runs 13 residues.